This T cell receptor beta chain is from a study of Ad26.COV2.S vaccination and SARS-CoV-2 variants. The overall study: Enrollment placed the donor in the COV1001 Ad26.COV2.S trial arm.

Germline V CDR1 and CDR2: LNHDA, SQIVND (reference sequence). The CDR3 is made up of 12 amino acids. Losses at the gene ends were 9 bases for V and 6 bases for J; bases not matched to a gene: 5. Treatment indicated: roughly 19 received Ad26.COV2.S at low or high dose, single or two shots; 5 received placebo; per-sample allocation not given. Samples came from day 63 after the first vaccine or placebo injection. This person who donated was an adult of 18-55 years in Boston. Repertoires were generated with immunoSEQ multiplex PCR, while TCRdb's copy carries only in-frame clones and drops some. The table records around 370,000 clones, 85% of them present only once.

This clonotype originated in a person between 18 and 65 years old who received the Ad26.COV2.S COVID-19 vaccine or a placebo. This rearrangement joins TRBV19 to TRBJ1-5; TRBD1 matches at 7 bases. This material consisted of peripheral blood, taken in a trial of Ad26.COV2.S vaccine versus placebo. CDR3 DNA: TGTGCCAGCTCTCACAGGGGTCAGCCCCAGCATTTT. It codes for CASSHRGQPQHF.